The 6 T cell receptor beta chains below all came from one sample that was sequenced in a study of shared clonotypes between healthy human individuals. This table comes from immunoSEQ multiplex PCR, and its TCRdb copy is limited to in-frame clones, with some not included. The data show about 520,000 clones, with 65% to 85% seen just once and more than 9.5% held by the top ten. Sample: PBMCs. These receptors all come from a middle-aged woman in good health. Some clones in this sample may be carry-over from other donors' samples.

The V and J genes are TRBV30 and TRBJ2-7; no clear D. The germline V gene encodes CDR1 GTSNPN and CDR2 SVGIG (reference sequence). Trimming took 1 base from V and 12 from J, leaving 13 bases between them. The CDR3 spans 11 residues. The CDR3 sequence: CAWSGPGQAYF. CDR3 coding DNA: TGTGCCTGGAGTGGACCCGGCCAGGCGTACTTC.

About this clone itself: Other DNA sequences of this sample code for an identical CDR3. The chain employs TRBV29-1 and TRBJ2-7, with a tentative D call TRBD1 (8 bases). CDR1 SQVTM and CDR2 ANQGSEA come from the germline V gene. The CDR3 is 13 residues long. V was shortened by 7 bases and J by 7 bases, with 20 bases between the two germline ends. The CDR3 reads CSATGQGGHEQYF. DNA of the CDR3: TGCAGCGCGACTGGACAGGGAGGGCATGAGCAGTACTTC.

The chain combines TRBV6-5 with TRBJ1-4; D possibly corresponds to TRBD1 (5 bases). This CDR3 spans 14 amino acids. Between the trimmed V and J ends, which lost 6 bases and 10 bases, there was a span of 18 bases. Germline V CDR1 and CDR2: MNHEY, SVGAGI. Here the CDR3 reads CASSLRATGGKLFF. Written as DNA, the CDR3 is TGTGCCAGCAGCCTCCGGGCAACCGGGGGAAAACTGTTTTTT.

The chain uses TRBV4-1 and TRBJ1-4; D is perhaps TRBD1 (5 bases). This CDR3 contains 13 residues. Germline CDR1 is MGHRA and CDR2 is YSYEKL. V was trimmed by 6 bases and J by 7 bases, leaving 12 bases between them. CDR3 bases: TGCGCCAGCAGAGGGACCAACCGTGAAAAACTGTTTTTT. Residues: CASRGTNREKLFF.

This chain uses TRBV11-2 with TRBJ2-1, with 10 bases that match TRBD2. The CDR3 is made up of 15 amino acids. Germline values: CDR1 SGHAT, CDR2 FQNNGV. With V trimmed by 1 base and J by 11 bases, 8 bases remained unmatched. The chain's CDR3 is CASSLAASGSRKQFF. In DNA, the CDR3 is TGTGCCAGCAGCTTAGCGGCTAGCGGGAGCCGGAAGCAGTTCTTC.

Points on this clone: One base away lies a much larger clone, so this may be a sequencing read error. Other DNA sequences in this specimen translate into the identical CDR3. V is TRBV6-1 and J is TRBJ2-7; 7 bases align to TRBD2. This CDR3 comprises 15 residues. The germline V gene encodes CDR1 MNHNS and CDR2 SASEGT. The CDR3: CASSEGLAGAYEQYF. The CDR3 nucleotides are TGTGCCAGCAGTGAAGGACTAGCTGGAGCCTACGAGCAGTACTTT.